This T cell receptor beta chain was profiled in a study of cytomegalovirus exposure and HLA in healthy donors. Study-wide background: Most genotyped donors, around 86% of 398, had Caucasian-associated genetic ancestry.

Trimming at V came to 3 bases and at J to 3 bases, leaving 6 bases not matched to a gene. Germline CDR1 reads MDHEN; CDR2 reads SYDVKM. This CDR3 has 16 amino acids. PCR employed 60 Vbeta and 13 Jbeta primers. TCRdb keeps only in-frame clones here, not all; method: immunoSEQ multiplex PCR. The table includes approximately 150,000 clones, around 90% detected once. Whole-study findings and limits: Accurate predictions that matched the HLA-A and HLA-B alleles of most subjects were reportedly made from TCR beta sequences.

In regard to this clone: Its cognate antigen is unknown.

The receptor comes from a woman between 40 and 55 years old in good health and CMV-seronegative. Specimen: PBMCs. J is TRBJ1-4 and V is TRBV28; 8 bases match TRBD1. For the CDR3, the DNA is TGTGCCAGCAGTTTCGGCAGGGGGCTTCCTAATGAAAAACTGTTTTTT. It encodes CASSFGRGLPNEKLFF.